This T cell receptor (beta chain) comes out of a study of T-cell reconstitution after alpha-beta-depleted transplantation in children. In its sample, this clonotype was seen many times. Unique molecular identifiers were built into the TCRbeta library. TCRdb reprocessed the PCR reads via MiXCR and lists one record per CDR3 protein. The repertoire holds about 400,000 distinct CDR3 sequences, around 21% seen once, with about 3.8% in the top ten. Sequenced material: PBMCs from the stem cell graft donor, taken from the stem cell graft. This receptor was obtained from a human donor who donated a stem cell graft to a child with acute myeloid leukemia.

In nucleotides, the CDR3 is TGTGCCCCAGGGGACAGAGCAGGGGATCAAGAGACCCAGTACTTC. This encodes CAPGDRAGDQETQYF. The chain is built from TRBV27 and TRBJ2-5, with 7 bases identical to TRBD1. The CDR3 is 15 residues long. Germline CDR1 reads MNHEY; CDR2 reads SMNVEV (reference sequence). J was trimmed by 2 bases and V by 11 bases; bases with no gene match: 14.